This TCR beta chain was identified in a study of blood T cells in healthy people across ages. Study-level points and caveats: Relative to aged donors, long-lived donors carried more naive CD4+ cells and displayed higher diversity.

CDR3 length: 13 amino acids. V shed 2 bases and J shed 5 bases, with 6 bases lying between them. From germline, CDR1 is KGHDR and CDR2 SFDVKD. Isolation of PBMCs gave at least 7 million cells per sample. The authors ran a second PCR of about 7 to 12 cycles using a sample-barcoded 5' primer and a J-beta primer mix. Unique molecular identifiers of 12 random nucleotides labeled each cDNA. TCRdb reanalysed the 5' RACE reads using MiXCR and keeps one entry per CDR3 protein. The sample includes some 790,000 distinct CDR3 sequences, more than 25% of them seen just once. Comment on this clonotype: Its target is unknown.

Sequenced: blood. This clonotype was obtained from a woman older than 75 in good health. The genes are TRBV24-1 and TRBJ2-1; no clear D. The CDR3, as DNA: TGTGCCACCAGTGATTACGGCCACAATGAGCAGTTCTTC. Translation gives CATSDYGHNEQFF.